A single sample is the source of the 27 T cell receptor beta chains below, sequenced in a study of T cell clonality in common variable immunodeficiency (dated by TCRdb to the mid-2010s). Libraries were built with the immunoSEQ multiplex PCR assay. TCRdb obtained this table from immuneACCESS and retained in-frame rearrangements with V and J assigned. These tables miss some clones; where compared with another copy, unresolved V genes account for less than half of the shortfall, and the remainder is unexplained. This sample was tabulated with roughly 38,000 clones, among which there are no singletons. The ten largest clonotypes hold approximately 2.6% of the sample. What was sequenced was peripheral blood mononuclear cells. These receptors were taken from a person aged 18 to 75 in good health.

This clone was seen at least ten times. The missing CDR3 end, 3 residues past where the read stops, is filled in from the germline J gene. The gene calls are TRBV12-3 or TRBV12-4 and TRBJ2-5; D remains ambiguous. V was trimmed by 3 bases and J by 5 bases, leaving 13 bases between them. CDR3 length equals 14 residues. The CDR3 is CASSFQTVEETQYF. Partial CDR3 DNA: TGTGCCAGCAGTTTCCAAACCGTAGAGGAGACC.

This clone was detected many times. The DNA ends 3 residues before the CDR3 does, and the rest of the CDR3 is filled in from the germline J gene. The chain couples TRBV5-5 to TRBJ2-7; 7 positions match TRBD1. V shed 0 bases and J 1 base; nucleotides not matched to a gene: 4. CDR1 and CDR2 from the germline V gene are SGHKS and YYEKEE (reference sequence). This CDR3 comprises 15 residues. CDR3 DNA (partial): TGTGCCAGCAGCTTGGCTCCAGGGGGATCCTACGAG. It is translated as CASSLAPGGSYE. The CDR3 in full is CASSLAPGGSYEQYF.

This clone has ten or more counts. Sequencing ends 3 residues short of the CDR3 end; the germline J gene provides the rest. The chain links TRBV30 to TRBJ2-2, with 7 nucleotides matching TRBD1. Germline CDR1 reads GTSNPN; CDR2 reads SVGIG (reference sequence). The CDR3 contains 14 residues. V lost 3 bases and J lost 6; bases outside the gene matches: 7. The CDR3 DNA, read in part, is TGTGCCTGGAGACGCGGACAGGCCGCCGGGGAG. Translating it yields CAWRRGQAAGE. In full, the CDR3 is CAWRRGQAAGELFF.

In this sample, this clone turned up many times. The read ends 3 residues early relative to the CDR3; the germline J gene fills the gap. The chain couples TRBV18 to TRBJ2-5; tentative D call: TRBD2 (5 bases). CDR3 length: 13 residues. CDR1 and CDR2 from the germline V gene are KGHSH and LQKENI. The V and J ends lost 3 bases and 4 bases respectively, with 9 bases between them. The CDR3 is CASSPTGIETQYF. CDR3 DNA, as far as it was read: TGTGCCAGCTCACCCACGGGGATAGAGACC.

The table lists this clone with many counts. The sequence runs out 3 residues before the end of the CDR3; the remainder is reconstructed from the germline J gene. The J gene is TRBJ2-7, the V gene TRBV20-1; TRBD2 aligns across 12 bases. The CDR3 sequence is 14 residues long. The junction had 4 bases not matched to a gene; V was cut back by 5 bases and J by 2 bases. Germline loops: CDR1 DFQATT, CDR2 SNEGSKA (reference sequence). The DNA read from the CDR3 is TGCAGTGCTCTCGGACTAGCGGGAACCTACGAG. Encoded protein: CSALGLAGTYE. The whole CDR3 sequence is CSALGLAGTYEQYF.

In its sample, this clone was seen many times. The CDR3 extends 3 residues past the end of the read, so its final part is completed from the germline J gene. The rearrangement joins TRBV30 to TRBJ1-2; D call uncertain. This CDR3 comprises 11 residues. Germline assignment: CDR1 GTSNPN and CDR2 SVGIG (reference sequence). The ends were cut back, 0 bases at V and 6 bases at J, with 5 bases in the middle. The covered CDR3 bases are TGTGCCTGGAGTGTCGTCCATGGC. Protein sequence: CAWSVVHG. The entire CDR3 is CAWSVVHGYTF.

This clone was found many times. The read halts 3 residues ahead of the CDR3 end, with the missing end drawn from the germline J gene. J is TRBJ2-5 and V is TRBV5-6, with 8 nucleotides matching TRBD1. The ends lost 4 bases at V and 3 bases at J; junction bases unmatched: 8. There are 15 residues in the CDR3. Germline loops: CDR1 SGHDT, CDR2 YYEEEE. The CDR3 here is CASSPGQGRKETQYF. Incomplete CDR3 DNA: TGTGCCAGCAGCCCAGGACAGGGAAGGAAAGAGACC.

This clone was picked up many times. The CDR3 loop reads CASKGAGQPQHF. The CDR3 DNA, read in part, is TGTGCCAGCAAGGGGGCCGGTCAGCCC. The chain has TRBV2 and TRBJ1-5; 7 bases fit TRBD1. The missing CDR3 end, 3 residues past where the read stops, is filled in from the germline J gene. J was trimmed by 6 bases and V by 7 bases; bases with no gene match: 3. The germline V gene encodes CDR1 SNHLY and CDR2 FYNNEI. This CDR3 contains 12 residues.

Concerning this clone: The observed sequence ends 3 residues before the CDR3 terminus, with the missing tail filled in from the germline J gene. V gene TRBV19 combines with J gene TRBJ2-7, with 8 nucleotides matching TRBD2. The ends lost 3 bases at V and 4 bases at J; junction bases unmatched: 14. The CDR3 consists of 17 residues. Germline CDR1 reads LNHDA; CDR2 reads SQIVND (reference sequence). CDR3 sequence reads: CASSIQRSGRMAYEQYF. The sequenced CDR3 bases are TGTGCCAGTAGTATCCAAAGAAGCGGGAGAATGGCGTACGAG. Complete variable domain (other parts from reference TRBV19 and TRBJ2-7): DGGITQSPKYLFRKEGQNVTLSCEQNLNHDAMYWYRQDPGQGLRLIYYSQIVNDFQKGDIAEGYSVSREKKESFPLTVTSAQKNPTAFYLCASSIQRSGRMAYEQYFGPGTRLTVT.

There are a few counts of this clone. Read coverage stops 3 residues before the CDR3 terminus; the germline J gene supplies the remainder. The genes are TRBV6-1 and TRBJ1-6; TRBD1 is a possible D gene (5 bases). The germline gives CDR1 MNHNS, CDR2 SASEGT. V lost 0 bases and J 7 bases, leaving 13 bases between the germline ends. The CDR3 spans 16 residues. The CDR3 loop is CASSEARGDLNSPLHF. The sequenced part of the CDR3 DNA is TGTGCCAGCAGTGAAGCGCGGGGGGACCTGAATTCACCC.

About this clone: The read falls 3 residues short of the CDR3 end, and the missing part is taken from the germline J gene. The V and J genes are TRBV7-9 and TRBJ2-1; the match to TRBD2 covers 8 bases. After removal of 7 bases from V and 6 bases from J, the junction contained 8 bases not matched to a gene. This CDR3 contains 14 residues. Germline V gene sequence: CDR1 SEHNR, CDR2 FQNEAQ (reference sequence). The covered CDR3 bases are TGTGCCAGCAACGGGGGGGGGACCCTCAATGAG. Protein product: CASNGGGTLNE. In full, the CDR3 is CASNGGGTLNEQFF.

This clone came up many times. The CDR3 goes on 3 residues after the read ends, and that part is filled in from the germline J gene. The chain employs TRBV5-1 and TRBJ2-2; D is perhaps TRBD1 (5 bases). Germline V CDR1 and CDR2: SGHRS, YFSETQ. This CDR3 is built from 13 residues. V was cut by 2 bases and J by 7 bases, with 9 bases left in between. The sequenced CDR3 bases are TGCGCCAGCAGCTTAAGGGGAAACGGGGAG. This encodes CASSLRGNGE. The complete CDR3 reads CASSLRGNGELFF.

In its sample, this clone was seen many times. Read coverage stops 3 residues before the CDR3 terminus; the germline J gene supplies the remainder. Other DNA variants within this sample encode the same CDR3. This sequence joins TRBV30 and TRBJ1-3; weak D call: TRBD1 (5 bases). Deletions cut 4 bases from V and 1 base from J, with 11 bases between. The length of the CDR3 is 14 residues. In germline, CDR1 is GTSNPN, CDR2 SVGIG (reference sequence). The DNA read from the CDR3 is TGTGCCTGGACTGACGGGGGGTCTGGAAACACC. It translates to CAWTDGGSGNT. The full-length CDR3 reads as CAWTDGGSGNTIYF. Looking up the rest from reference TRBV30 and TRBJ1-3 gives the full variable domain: SQTIHQWPATLVQPVGSPLSLECTVEGTSNPNLYWYRQAAGRGLQLLFYSVGIGQISSEVPQNLSASRPQDRQFILSSKKLLLSDSGFYLCAWTDGGSGNTIYFGEGSWLTVV.

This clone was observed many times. CDR3 protein: CASSTNINTYSYNEQFF. Incomplete CDR3 DNA: TGTGCCAGTAGTACCAATATTAATACTTACTCCTACAATGAG. The V gene is TRBV19, the J gene TRBJ2-1; D gene ambiguous. The read finishes 3 residues shy of the CDR3 end, and the germline J gene is used to complete it. The V gene lost 4 bases and the J gene lost 0 bases, with 16 bases spanning the gap. The CDR3 extends over 17 amino acids. The germline gives CDR1 LNHDA, CDR2 SQIVND (reference sequence).

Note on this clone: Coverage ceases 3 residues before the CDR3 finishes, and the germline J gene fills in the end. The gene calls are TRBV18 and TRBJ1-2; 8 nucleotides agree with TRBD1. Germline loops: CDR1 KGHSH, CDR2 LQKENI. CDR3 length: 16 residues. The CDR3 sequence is CASSPGTGGTGWDYTF. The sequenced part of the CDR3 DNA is TGTGCCAGCTCACCCGGGACAGGAGGAACCGGTTGGGAC.

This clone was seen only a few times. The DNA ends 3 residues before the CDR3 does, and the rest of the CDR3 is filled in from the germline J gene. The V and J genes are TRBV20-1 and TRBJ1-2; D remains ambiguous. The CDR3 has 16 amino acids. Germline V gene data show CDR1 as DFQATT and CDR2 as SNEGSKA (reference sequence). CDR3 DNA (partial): TGCAGTGCTAGGGATAAAACTAGCGGGAGACTAGATACC. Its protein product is CSARDKTSGRLDT. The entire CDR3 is CSARDKTSGRLDTYTF.

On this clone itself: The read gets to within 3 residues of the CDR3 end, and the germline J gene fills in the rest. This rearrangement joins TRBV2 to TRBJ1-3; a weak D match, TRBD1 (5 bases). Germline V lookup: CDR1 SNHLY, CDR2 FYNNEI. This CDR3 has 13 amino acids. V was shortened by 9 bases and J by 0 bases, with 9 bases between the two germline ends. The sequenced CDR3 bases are TGTGCCAGGAACGGGGGCTCTGGAAACACC. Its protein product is CARNGGSGNT. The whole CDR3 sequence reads CARNGGSGNTIYF.

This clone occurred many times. The CDR3 bases that were read are TGTGCCAGGGGCCTAGCGGGAGGGCACGGGGAG. This codes for CARGLAGGHGE. The full CDR3 protein reads CARGLAGGHGELFF. This chain uses TRBV2 with TRBJ2-2; 12 nucleotides align to TRBD2. Read sequence stops 3 residues before the CDR3 end, and the germline J gene provides the missing end. Germline V gene lookup returns CDR1 SNHLY and CDR2 FYNNEI. J was trimmed by 7 bases and V by 9 bases; bases with no gene match: 6. The CDR3 length is 14 residues.

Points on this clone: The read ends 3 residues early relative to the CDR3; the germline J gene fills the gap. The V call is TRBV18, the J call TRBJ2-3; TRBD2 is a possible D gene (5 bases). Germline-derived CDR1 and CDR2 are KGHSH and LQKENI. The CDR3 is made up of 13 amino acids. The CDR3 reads CASSPSGEETQYF. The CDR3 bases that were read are TGTGCCAGCTCACCGAGCGGAGAAGAGACG.

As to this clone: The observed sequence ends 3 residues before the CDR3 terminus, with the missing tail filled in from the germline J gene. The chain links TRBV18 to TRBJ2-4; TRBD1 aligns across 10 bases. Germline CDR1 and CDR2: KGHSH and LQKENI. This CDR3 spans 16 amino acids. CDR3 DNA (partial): TGTGCCAGCTCACGTAACCGGGACAGGGGTACCTATGGT. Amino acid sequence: CASSRNRDRGTYG. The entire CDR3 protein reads CASSRNRDRGTYGQYF.

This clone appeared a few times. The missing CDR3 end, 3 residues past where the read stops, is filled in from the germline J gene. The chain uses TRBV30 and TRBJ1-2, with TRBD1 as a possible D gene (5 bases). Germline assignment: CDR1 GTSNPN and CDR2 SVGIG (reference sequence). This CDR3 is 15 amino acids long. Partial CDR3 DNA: TGTGCCTGGGACGCGGGGGGAGGTAACACAGATACC. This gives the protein CAWDAGGGNTDT. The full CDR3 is CAWDAGGGNTDTYTF. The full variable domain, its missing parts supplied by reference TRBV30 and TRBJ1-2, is SQTIHQWPATLVQPVGSPLSLECTVEGTSNPNLYWYRQAAGRGLQLLFYSVGIGQISSEVPQNLSASRPQDRQFILSSKKLLLSDSGFYLCAWDAGGGNTDTYTFGSGTRLTVV.

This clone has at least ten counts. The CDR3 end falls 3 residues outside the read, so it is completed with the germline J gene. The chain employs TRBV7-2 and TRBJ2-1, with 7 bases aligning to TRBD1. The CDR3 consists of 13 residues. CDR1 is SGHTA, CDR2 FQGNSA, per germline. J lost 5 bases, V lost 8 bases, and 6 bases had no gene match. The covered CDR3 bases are TGTGCCAGCGGCATAGGGACAGACAATGAG. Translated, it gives CASGIGTDNE. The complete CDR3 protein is CASGIGTDNEQFF.

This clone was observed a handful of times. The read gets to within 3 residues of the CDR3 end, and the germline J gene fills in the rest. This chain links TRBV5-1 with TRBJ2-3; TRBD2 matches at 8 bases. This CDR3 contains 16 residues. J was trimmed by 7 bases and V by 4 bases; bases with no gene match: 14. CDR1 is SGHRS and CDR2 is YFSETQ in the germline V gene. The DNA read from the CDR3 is TGCGCCAGCAGCGTAACCGGACTAGCCCCGGGTCATACG. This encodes CASSVTGLAPGHT. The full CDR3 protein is CASSVTGLAPGHTQYF. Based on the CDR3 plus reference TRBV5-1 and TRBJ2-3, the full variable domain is KAGVTQTPRYLIKTRGQQVTLSCSPISGHRSVSWYQQTPGQGLQFLFEYFSETQRNKGNFPGRFSGRQFSNSRSEMNVSTLELGDSALYLCASSVTGLAPGHTQYFGPGTRLTVL.

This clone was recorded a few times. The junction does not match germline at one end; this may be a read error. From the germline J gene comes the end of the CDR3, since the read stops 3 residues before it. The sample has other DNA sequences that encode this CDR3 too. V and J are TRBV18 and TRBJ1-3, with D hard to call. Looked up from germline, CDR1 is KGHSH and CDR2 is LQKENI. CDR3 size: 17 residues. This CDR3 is CASSPQSGGNTGNTIYF. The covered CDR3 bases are TGTGCCAGCTCACCACAATCAGGAGGCAACACTGGAAACACG.

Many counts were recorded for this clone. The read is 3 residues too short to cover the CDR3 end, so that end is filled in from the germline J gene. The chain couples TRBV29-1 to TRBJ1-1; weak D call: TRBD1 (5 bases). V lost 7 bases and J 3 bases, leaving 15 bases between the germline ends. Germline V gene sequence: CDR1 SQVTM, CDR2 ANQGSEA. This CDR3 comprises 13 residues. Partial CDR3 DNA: TGCAGCGCCCGGACTACAGGTTACACTGAA. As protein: CSARTTGYTE. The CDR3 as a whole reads CSARTTGYTEAFF.

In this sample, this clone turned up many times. Here the CDR3 reads CASSPPGGSHEQFF. CDR3 DNA, as far as it was read: TGTGCCAGCTCACCACCAGGAGGGTCCCATGAG. The V gene is TRBV18, the J gene TRBJ2-1, with TRBD2 as a possible D gene (6 bases). The sequence runs out 3 residues before the end of the CDR3; the remainder is reconstructed from the germline J gene. This CDR3 spans 14 amino acids. Trimming removed 0 bases from V and 8 bases from J, with 11 bases in between. The germline V gene has CDR1 KGHSH and CDR2 LQKENI.

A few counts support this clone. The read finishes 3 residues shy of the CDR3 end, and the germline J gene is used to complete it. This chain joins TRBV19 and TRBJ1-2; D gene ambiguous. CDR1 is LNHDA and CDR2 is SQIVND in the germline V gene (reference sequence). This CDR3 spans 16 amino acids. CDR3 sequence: CASSKLAVSSYNDYTF. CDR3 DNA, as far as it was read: TGTGCCAGTAGTAAGCTAGCGGTTAGCTCCTACAATGAC. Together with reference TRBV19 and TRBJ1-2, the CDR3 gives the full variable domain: DGGITQSPKYLFRKEGQNVTLSCEQNLNHDAMYWYRQDPGQGLRLIYYSQIVNDFQKGDIAEGYSVSREKKESFPLTVTSAQKNPTAFYLCASSKLAVSSYNDYTFGSGTRLTVV.